These T cell receptor beta chains were read from a single sample in a study of identifying expanded T cells in peripheral blood. Here immunoSEQ multiplex PCR was the method, and the copy in TCRdb shows in-frame clones only, minus some. This table holds approximately 120,000 clones, about 88% found once. Sequenced sample: blood. These receptors were obtained from a person aged 18 to 69 in good health. CDR3s include the opening cysteine and the closing phenylalanine or tryptophan. A D gene is named only where the DNA matches it firmly. Where a row states a size, it is once, few, many or the class of an expanded clone; other rows omit it.

cdr3_aa: CASSFWGGFTDTQYF
cdr3_nt: TGCGCCAGCAGCTTTTGGGGCGGATTCACAGATACGCAGTATTTT
v_call: TRBV5-1
d_call: .
clone_size: .
j_call: TRBJ2-3

cdr3_aa: CASSLYRDTEAFF
cdr3_nt: TGTGCCAGCAGTTTATATCGGGACACTGAAGCTTTCTTT
v_call: TRBV28
d_call: .
clone_size: .
j_call: TRBJ1-1

cdr3_aa: CASLDRGNTEAFF
cdr3_nt: TGTGCCAGCTTGGACAGGGGGAACACTGAAGCTTTCTTT
v_call: TRBV6-6
d_call: TRBD1
clone_size: few
j_call: TRBJ1-1

cdr3_aa: CASSKGETQYF
cdr3_nt: TGTGCCAGCAGCAAAGGAGAGACCCAGTACTTC
v_call: TRBV7-8
d_call: .
clone_size: .
j_call: TRBJ2-5

cdr3_aa: CASALPGQETQYF
cdr3_nt: TGTGCCAGCGCTCTCCCTGGGCAGGAGACCCAGTACTTC
v_call: TRBV10-3
d_call: .
clone_size: .
j_call: TRBJ2-5

cdr3_aa: CASSPQSTGGVSNTEAFF
cdr3_nt: TGTGCCAGTAGCCCTCAGTCAACAGGGGGCGTTTCGAACACTGAAGCTTTCTTT
v_call: TRBV19
d_call: TRBD1
clone_size: .
j_call: TRBJ1-1

cdr3_aa: CASSLSGANVLTF
cdr3_nt: TGTGCCAGCAGTTTATCAGGGGCCAACGTCCTGACTTTC
v_call: TRBV27
d_call: .
clone_size: .
j_call: TRBJ2-6

cdr3_aa: CASSNTTSGQETQYF
cdr3_nt: TGTGCCAGTAGTAACACGACTAGCGGACAAGAGACCCAGTACTTC
v_call: TRBV19
d_call: TRBD2
clone_size: .
j_call: TRBJ2-5

cdr3_aa: CASSLTGGPGEQYF
cdr3_nt: TGTGCCAGCAGCCTCACGGGGGGCCCGGGCGAGCAGTACTTC
v_call: TRBV7-2
d_call: .
clone_size: .
j_call: TRBJ2-7

cdr3_aa: CASRPGTQNSPLHF
cdr3_nt: TGTGCCAGCCGCCCCGGGACACAAAATTCACCCCTCCACTTT
v_call: TRBV2
d_call: .
clone_size: .
j_call: TRBJ1-6

cdr3_aa: CASQRTFMNTEAFF
cdr3_nt: TGTGCCAGTCAACGTACCTTCATGAACACTGAAGCTTTCTTT
v_call: TRBV2
d_call: .
clone_size: .
j_call: TRBJ1-1

cdr3_aa: CACIQESSYEQYF
cdr3_nt: TGTGCCTGCATACAGGAGAGCTCCTACGAGCAGTACTTC
v_call: TRBV30
d_call: .
clone_size: .
j_call: TRBJ2-7

cdr3_aa: CASSLKTGTGELFF
cdr3_nt: TGTGCCAGCAGCTTAAAAACGGGGACCGGGGAGCTGTTTTTT
v_call: TRBV7-3
d_call: .
clone_size: .
j_call: TRBJ2-2

cdr3_aa: CASSGDGNTEAFF
cdr3_nt: TGTGCCAGCAGTGGGGACGGGAACACTGAAGCTTTCTTT
v_call: TRBV2
d_call: .
clone_size: .
j_call: TRBJ1-1

cdr3_aa: CASSADGRDNEQFF
cdr3_nt: TGTGCCAGCAGTGCCGACGGACGGGACAATGAGCAGTTCTTC
v_call: TRBV6-4
d_call: .
clone_size: few
j_call: TRBJ2-1

cdr3_aa: CASMWEPYAEQYF
cdr3_nt: TGTGCCAGCATGTGGGAGCCATATGCGGAGCAGTACTTC
v_call: TRBV6-1
d_call: .
clone_size: .
j_call: TRBJ2-7

cdr3_aa: CSLGSRVDTQYF
cdr3_nt: TGCAGCCTTGGGTCTAGGGTGGATACGCAGTATTTT
v_call: TRBV29-1
d_call: .
clone_size: .
j_call: TRBJ2-3

cdr3_aa: CASSLGTVRNTEAFF
cdr3_nt: TGTGCCAGCAGCTTAGGGACAGTCAGGAACACTGAAGCTTTCTTT
v_call: TRBV5-4
d_call: TRBD1
clone_size: once
j_call: TRBJ1-1

cdr3_aa: CASSFGGPTEAFF
cdr3_nt: TGTGCCAGCAGCTTCGGGGGGCCGACTGAAGCTTTCTTT
v_call: TRBV13
d_call: .
clone_size: .
j_call: TRBJ1-1

cdr3_aa: CASSQQDRLNTEAFF
cdr3_nt: TGCGCCAGCAGCCAACAGGACAGGCTGAACACTGAAGCTTTCTTT
v_call: TRBV4-3
d_call: TRBD1
clone_size: .
j_call: TRBJ1-1

cdr3_aa: CASWTGYSGANVLTF
cdr3_nt: TGTGCCAGTTGGACAGGATACTCTGGGGCCAACGTCCTGACTTTC
v_call: TRBV5-6
d_call: TRBD1
clone_size: .
j_call: TRBJ2-6

cdr3_aa: CASSLTGTLPGETQYF
cdr3_nt: TGTGCCAGCAGCCTAACCGGGACACTACCAGGGGAGACCCAGTACTTC
v_call: TRBV5-4
d_call: .
clone_size: .
j_call: TRBJ2-5

cdr3_aa: CASSERRVSETQYF
cdr3_nt: TGTGCCAGCAGCGAGCGCAGGGTGTCGGAGACCCAGTACTTC
v_call: TRBV7-6
d_call: .
clone_size: few
j_call: TRBJ2-5

cdr3_aa: CAISESLTVSNQPQHF
cdr3_nt: TGTGCCATCAGTGAGTCGCTAACCGTTAGCAATCAGCCCCAGCATTTT
v_call: TRBV10-3
d_call: .
clone_size: once
j_call: TRBJ1-5

cdr3_aa: CSAGDREGYTF
cdr3_nt: TGCAGTGCCGGGGACAGGGAAGGCTACACCTTC
v_call: TRBV20-1
d_call: TRBD1
clone_size: few
j_call: TRBJ1-2

cdr3_aa: CASSYTGAGELFF
cdr3_nt: TGTGCCAGCAGTTATACAGGGGCCGGGGAGCTGTTTTTT
v_call: TRBV27
d_call: TRBD1
clone_size: .
j_call: TRBJ2-2